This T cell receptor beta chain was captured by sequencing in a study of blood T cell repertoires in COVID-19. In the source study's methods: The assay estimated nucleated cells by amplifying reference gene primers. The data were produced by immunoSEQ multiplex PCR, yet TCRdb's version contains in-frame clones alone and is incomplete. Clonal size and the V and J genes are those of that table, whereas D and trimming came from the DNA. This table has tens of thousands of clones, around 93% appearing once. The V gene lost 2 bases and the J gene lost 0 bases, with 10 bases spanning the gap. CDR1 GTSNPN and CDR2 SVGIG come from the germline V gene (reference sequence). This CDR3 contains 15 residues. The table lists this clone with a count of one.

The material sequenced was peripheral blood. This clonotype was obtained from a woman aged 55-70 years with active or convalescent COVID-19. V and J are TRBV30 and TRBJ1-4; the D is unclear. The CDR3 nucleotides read TGTGCCTGGAGTCGGGGAAGTGCAACTAATGAAAAACTGTTTTTT. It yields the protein CAWSRGSATNEKLFF. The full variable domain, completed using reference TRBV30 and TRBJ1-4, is SQTIHQWPATLVQPVGSPLSLECTVEGTSNPNLYWYRQAAGRGLQLLFYSVGIGQISSEVPQNLSASRPQDRQFILSSKKLLLSDSGFYLCAWSRGSATNEKLFFGSGTQLSVL.